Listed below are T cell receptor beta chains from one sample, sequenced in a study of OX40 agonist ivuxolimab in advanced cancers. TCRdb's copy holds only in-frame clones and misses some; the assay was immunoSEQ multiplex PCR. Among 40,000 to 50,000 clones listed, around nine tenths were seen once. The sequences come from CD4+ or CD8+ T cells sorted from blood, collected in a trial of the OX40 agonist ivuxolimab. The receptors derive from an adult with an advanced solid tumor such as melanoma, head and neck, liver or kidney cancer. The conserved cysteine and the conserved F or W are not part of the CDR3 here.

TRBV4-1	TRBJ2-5	ASSQDQGGGGQETQY
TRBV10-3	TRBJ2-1	AISEGTSGRAYNEQF
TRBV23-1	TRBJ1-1	ASSQSGGTGGYNTEAF
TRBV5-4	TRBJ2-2	ASRLDGRGTGELF
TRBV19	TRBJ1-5	ASSGQGTQPQH
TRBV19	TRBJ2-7	ASRRDRGYEQY
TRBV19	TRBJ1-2	ASSSQGSNYGYT
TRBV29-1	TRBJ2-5	SGGTVLGETQY
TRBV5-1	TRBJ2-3	ASSSRDRDTDTQY
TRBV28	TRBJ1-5	AGSTAGGNQPQH
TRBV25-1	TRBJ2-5	ASSEGGSASGQETQY
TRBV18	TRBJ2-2	ASSRGTGDAGELF
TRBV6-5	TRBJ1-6	ASSSGSGGSPLH
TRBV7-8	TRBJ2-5	ASSVETQY
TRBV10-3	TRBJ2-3	AISEGSVPDTQY
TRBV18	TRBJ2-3	ASSPARTGKADTQY
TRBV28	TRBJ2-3	ASISDRGRTDTQY
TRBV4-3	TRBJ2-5	ASSQTGRAWETQY
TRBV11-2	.	ASSLEGQVYEQY
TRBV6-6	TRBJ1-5	ASSQSGLGGNQPQH
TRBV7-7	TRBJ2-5	ASSQRGSNQETQY
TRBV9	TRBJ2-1	ASSEPRNEQF
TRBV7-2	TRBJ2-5	ASSPPSGGETQY
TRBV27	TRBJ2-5	ASSFQARSGETQY
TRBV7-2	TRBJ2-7	ASSFGFYEQY
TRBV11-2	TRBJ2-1	ASNSVGYNEQF
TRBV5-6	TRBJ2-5	ASSLAELAGKETQY
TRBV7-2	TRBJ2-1	ASSRTSGTSYNEQF
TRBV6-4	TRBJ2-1	ASRTPQASGRVGNEQF
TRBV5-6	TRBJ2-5	ASSDGAQETQY
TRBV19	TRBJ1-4	ASRMMGNEKLF
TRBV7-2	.	ASSPTFGVSYEQY
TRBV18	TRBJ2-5	ASSPPAQQETQY
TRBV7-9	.	ASSSRDFRYEQY
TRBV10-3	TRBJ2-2	ATLASTGELF
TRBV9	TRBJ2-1	ASSAQTSGRYNEQF
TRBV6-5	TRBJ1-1	ASSYAGSTNTEAF
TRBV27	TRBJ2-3	ASSFRGQQGTDTQY
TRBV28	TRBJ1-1	ASRGPGTEAF
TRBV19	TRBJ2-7	ATALDWGDEQY
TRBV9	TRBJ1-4	ASSRETTGFLF
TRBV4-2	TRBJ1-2	ASSLSTGVTGGYT